This T cell receptor (beta chain) originates from a study of cytomegalovirus exposure and HLA in healthy donors (dated 2017 in TCRdb). General notes on the study: The approximately 710 repertoires of the first cohort and the 110 or so validation repertoires were produced on the same platform, according to a later analysis. To predict cytomegalovirus infection status, the study brought together high-throughput TCR immunosequencing, statistical association of individual TCRs with disease status, and machine learning. In addition to the first cohort of 666 subjects, a separate validation cohort of approximately 130 different subjects was used. The aim of the study was to test whether cataloging public T cell receptors could identify signatures of past pathogen exposure. The paper as a whole reports these results and caveats: Subsequent analysis determined that TCRs grouped into clusters in the first cohort also showed a tendency toward co-occurrence across the 90 to 150 validation repertoires, and roughly 94% of cluster scores exceeded 0. In vitro tests confirmed that a few of the cytomegalovirus-associated TCR beta chains recognize cytomegalovirus antigens. The validation cohort had no HLA typing available for a later analysis, so co-occurrence within that cohort was assessed over all 110 or so repertoires. The study gave a list of around 170 TCR beta chains associated with cytomegalovirus. The authors suggested that the approach could potentially be generalized to other disease states and immunological phenotypes. Most TCR sequences were observed very rarely across donors, whereas some public TCRs were present in many individuals. Cytomegalovirus status was reported to be diagnosed by the classifier with high specificity and sensitivity in both the original and validation cohorts.

The donors were included in the validation cohort of 120 subjects, a group kept apart from the roughly 670-subject first cohort. The CDR3 has 13 amino acids, counting the end cysteine and phenylalanine. Of all the DNA, just the CDR3 is kept, 39 bases in frame from base 1. V and J are truncated by 4 bases and 5 bases respectively, leaving an intervening sequence of 12 bases. As encoded in the germline V gene (reference sequence), CDR1 is SGHNT while CDR2 is YYREEE. The library was produced with the immunoSEQ multiplex PCR assay. The authors processed their data as follows. A statistical classification framework was developed to diagnose cytomegalovirus status using the catalog of TCR beta chain sequences. TCRdb took this table from immuneACCESS and kept in-frame rearrangements with V and J called. Such tables lack part of the clones; where checked against another copy, unresolved V genes explain under half of the gap, and the rest is unexplained. The V and J calls and the clone size are those of that table, but D and trimming were determined from the DNA. The sample includes approximately 200,000 clones, with around 90% observed a single time. Together, the top ten hold approximately 1% of the sample.

Comment on this clone: Its antigen is not yet known. No base-level quality is on record; no much larger clone is a single base apart.

The receptor comes from a woman aged 18-29 years in good health and CMV-seronegative. The rearrangement joined TRBV5-4 to TRBJ1-1; no D gene is confidently identified. Sequencing input: PBMCs. The nucleotides are TGTGCCAGCAGCCGAGGAAGGTCTACTGAAGCTTTCTTT. The resulting protein is CASSRGRSTEAFF.